This T cell receptor beta chain originates from a study of control samples from healthy donors and cancer patients. This CDR3 comprises 14 residues. With 1 base removed from V and 7 bases from J, the gap between germline ends came to 13 bases. The V gene's germline CDR1 is LNHNV and CDR2 YYDKDF (reference sequence). Generated by immunoSEQ multiplex PCR, the TCRdb table keeps only in-frame clones and is missing some. The sample lists fewer than 25,000 clones; approximately 90% were seen once. The chain couples TRBV15 to TRBJ1-2; maybe TRBD1 (5 bases). The material sequenced was PBMCs. The sequence was obtained from a woman aged 55-69 years with head and neck cancer. CDR3 coding DNA: TGTGCCACCAGCAGAGCCAGGGAAAGCGTTGGCTACACCTTC. Its protein is CATSRARESVGYTF.